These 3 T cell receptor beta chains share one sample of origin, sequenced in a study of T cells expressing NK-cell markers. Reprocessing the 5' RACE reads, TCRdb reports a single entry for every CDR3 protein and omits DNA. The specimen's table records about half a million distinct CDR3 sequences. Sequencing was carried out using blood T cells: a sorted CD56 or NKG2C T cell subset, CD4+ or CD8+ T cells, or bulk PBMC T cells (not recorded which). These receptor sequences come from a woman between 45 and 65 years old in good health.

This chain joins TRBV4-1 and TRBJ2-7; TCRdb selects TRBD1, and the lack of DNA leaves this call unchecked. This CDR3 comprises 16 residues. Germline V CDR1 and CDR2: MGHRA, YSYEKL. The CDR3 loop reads CASSQASTGRPHEQYF.

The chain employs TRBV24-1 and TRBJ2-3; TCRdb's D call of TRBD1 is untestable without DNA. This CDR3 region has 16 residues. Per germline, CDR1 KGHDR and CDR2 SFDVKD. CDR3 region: CATSAALDRGFHTQYF.

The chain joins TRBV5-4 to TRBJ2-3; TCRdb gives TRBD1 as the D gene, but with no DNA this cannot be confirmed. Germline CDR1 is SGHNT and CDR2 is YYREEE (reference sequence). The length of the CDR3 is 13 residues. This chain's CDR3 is CASSLGGEDTQYF. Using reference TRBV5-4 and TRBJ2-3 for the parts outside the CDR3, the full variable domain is ETGVTQSPTHLIKTRGQQVTLRCSSQSGHNTVSWYQQALGQGPQFIFQYYREEENGRGNFPPRFSGLQFPNYSSELNVNALELDDSALYLCASSLGGEDTQYFGPGTRLTVL.